The 18 T cell receptor beta chains reported below all come from one sample, sequenced in a study of ipilimumab plus nivolumab after autologous stem cell transplantation. The method was immunoSEQ multiplex PCR; TCRdb's version includes in-frame clones alone and lacks a portion of them. The table has 84,000 or so clones, about 83% seen once; the top ten hold roughly 2%. This material consisted of PBMCs, taken in a trial of ipilimumab plus nivolumab as post-transplant consolidation. These receptor sequences come from a male donor with diffuse large B-cell lymphoma.

This clone was seen only once. The chain links TRBV11-3 to TRBJ2-3; D possibly uses TRBD1 or TRBD2 (5 bases each). The V gene's germline CDR1 is SGHNT and CDR2 YENEEA. V lost 6 bases to trimming and J lost 0 bases, with 10 bases between them. The CDR3 length is 14 residues. The CDR3 coding sequence is TGTGCCAGCAGTTCGGGGCCGAGCACAGATACGCAGTATTTT. Protein product: CASSSGPSTDTQYF.

The V and J genes are TRBV6-1 and TRBJ2-3; D unclear. The CDR3 sequence is 13 residues long. The V gene lost 1 base and the J gene lost 5 bases, with 7 bases spanning the gap. Germline V gene sequence: CDR1 MNHNS, CDR2 SASEGT. CDR3 in amino acids: CASSEVQRDTQYF. CDR3 coding DNA: TGTGCCAGCAGTGAAGTACAGAGAGATACGCAGTATTTT.

CDR3: CARRQLYRENQPQHF. In DNA, the CDR3 is TGTGCCAGACGCCAGCTTTACAGGGAGAATCAGCCCCAGCATTTT. The chain recombines TRBV11-2 with TRBJ1-5, with D perhaps TRBD1 (6 bases). CDR1 is SGHAT and CDR2 is FQNNGV in the germline V gene. V was shortened by 9 bases and J by 4 bases, with 19 bases between the two germline ends. The CDR3 has 15 amino acids.

The chain uses TRBV5-4 and TRBJ2-5; D remains unclear. The DNA matches TRBJ2-7 better at its end, which makes the J call doubtful. This CDR3 comprises 11 residues. The V gene's germline CDR1 is SGHNT and CDR2 YYREEE (reference sequence). The chain's CDR3 is CASSLEDEQYF. The CDR3 DNA reads as TGTGCCAGCAGCTTGGAAGACGAGCAGTACTTC.

The chain has TRBV6-1 and TRBJ1-1; D may be TRBD1 (5 bases). The V gene lost 3 bases and the J gene lost 0 bases, with 11 bases spanning the gap. The CDR3 totals 15 residues. The germline gives CDR1 MNHNS, CDR2 SASEGT. CDR3 residues: CASSERGKMNTEAFF. CDR3 DNA sequence: TGTGCCAGCAGTGAGAGGGGCAAAATGAACACTGAAGCTTTCTTT.

The J gene is TRBJ1-1, the V gene TRBV19; 9 bases agree with TRBD1. The V gene's germline CDR1 is LNHDA and CDR2 SQIVND (reference sequence). This CDR3 has 15 residues. The trim removed 4 bases at V and 5 bases at J, leaving 8 bases unmatched. The CDR3 here is CASSTRQGVRTEAFF. As DNA, the CDR3 is TGTGCCAGTAGTACCCGACAGGGGGTGAGGACTGAAGCTTTCTTT.

The chain is built from TRBV4-1 and TRBJ2-7; 8 bases match TRBD1. Germline V lookup: CDR1 MGHRA, CDR2 YSYEKL. The V segment lost 4 bases and the J segment 0 bases; nucleotides outside the gene matches: 5. This CDR3 spans 15 amino acids. The chain's CDR3 is CASSPRTGFSYEQYF. CDR3 coding DNA: TGCGCCAGCAGCCCCCGGACAGGGTTCTCCTACGAGCAGTACTTC.

This rearrangement joins TRBV6-6 to TRBJ1-1; 8 nucleotides match TRBD1. Per the germline V gene, CDR1 is MNHNY and CDR2 is SVGAGI (reference sequence). CDR3 length: 15 amino acids. The V and J ends lost 2 bases and 0 bases, in that order; junction bases with no gene match: 2. The CDR3 DNA reads TGTGCCAGCAGTTACGGGGACAGGATGAACACTGAAGCTTTCTTT. The encoded protein is CASSYGDRMNTEAFF.

This rearrangement joins TRBV7-8 to TRBJ2-1, with D uncertain. CDR1 is SGHVS and CDR2 is FQNEAQ in the germline V gene. The CDR3 length is 14 residues. Trimming removed 1 base at V and 7 bases at J, with 11 bases between. In DNA, the CDR3 is TGTGCCAGCAGCTTAGGGTGGGGAAGGAATGAGCAGTTCTTC. It yields the protein CASSLGWGRNEQFF.

Here the CDR3 reads CASSLLYRNSPLHF. The CDR3 coding sequence is TGTGCCAGCAGTCTCCTCTACCGTAATTCACCCCTCCACTTT. The rearrangement uses TRBV7-2 and TRBJ1-6; D not certain. This CDR3 is built from 14 residues. Germline V gene sequence: CDR1 SGHTA, CDR2 FQGNSA. V lost 6 bases to trimming and J lost 6 bases, with 12 bases between them.

This sequence joins TRBV6-6 and TRBJ2-7; D is possibly TRBD1 (6 bases). Germline assignment: CDR1 MNHNY and CDR2 SVGAGI (reference sequence). This CDR3 is 13 amino acids long. Deletions cut 7 bases from V and 3 bases from J, with 13 bases between. CDR3 protein: CASKRGQDYEQYF. CDR3 nucleotides: TGTGCCAGCAAGAGGGGACAAGACTACGAGCAGTACTTC.

This chain joins TRBV19 and TRBJ1-1, with 8 bases that match TRBD1. The trim removed 3 bases at V and 4 bases at J, leaving 4 bases unmatched. Germline V gene data show CDR1 as LNHDA and CDR2 as SQIVND (reference sequence). The length of the CDR3 is 14 residues. Written as DNA, the CDR3 is TGTGCCAGTAGTATTACAGGGGGGGGCACTGAAGCTTTCTTT. Protein: CASSITGGGTEAFF.

The V gene is TRBV18, the J gene TRBJ2-3; no reliable D call. CDR3 length equals 13 residues. Trimming cost V 3 bases and J 4 bases, with 8 bases left between them. Germline CDR1 KGHSH, CDR2 LQKENI. The CDR3 bases are TGTGCCAGCTCACCCTCAAGCGCAGATACGCAGTATTTT. It translates to CASSPSSADTQYF.

V and J are TRBV21-1 and TRBJ2-3; the table's D call TRBD1 went unverified against the DNA. TRBV21-1 corresponds to a pseudogene. The CDR3 has 19 amino acids. CDR3 residues: CASSKGVSGSHTRTDTQYF. CDR3 coding DNA: TGTGCCAGCAGCAAAGGGGTATCAGGTTCGCACACCCGCACAGATACGCAGTATTTT.

This clone was counted once. V gene TRBV7-2 combines with J gene TRBJ1-6; the D gene is possibly TRBD1 (6 bases). V was shortened by 0 bases and J by 7 bases, with 22 bases between the two germline ends. The CDR3 runs to 19 residues. Germline V gene sequence: CDR1 SGHTA, CDR2 FQGNSA. The CDR3 region has the DNA TGTGCCAGCAGCTTAGCGCGGGGGAGGGGGGCCCTCGGGAATTCACCCCTCCACTTT. Its translation: CASSLARGRGALGNSPLHF.

V is TRBV6-1 and J is TRBJ1-1, with 7 bases fitting TRBD1. This CDR3 region has 12 residues. Germline CDR1 reads MNHNS; CDR2 reads SASEGT. V was pared by 6 bases and J by 11 bases, with 9 bases of the junction left unmatched. CDR3 coding DNA: TGTGCCAGCAGAGCAGGGGGTGTCCGGGCTTTCTTT. Protein: CASRAGGVRAFF.

The chain recombines TRBV29-1 with TRBJ2-1; D is perhaps TRBD2 (7 bases). The CDR3 contains 15 residues. Germline V gene lookup returns CDR1 SQVTM and CDR2 ANQGSEA. The germline V and J ends were trimmed by 5 bases and 7 bases, with 21 bases remaining between them. The chain's CDR3 is CSVLWGGAFVNEQFF. The CDR3 region has the DNA TGCAGCGTTCTTTGGGGGGGGGCCTTCGTGAATGAGCAGTTCTTC.

The V gene is TRBV15, the J gene TRBJ1-3, with D uncertain. The ends were cut back, 0 bases at V and 4 bases at J, with 10 bases in the middle. The CDR3 consists of 15 residues. Germline values: CDR1 LNHNV, CDR2 YYDKDF (reference sequence). The CDR3: CATSRDSPSGNTIYF. In nucleotides, the CDR3 is TGTGCCACCAGCAGAGATTCACCAAGCGGAAACACCATATATTTT.